This TCR beta chain comes out of a study of technical replicates of blood from several donors. Generated by immunoSEQ multiplex PCR, the TCRdb table keeps only in-frame clones and is missing some. The data show around 76,000 clones, roughly 98% seen once. V lost 6 bases, J lost 3 bases, and 20 bases lay in between. This CDR3 has 16 residues. Germline CDR1 SEHNR, CDR2 FQNEAQ (reference sequence). Sequencing input: T cells isolated from PBMCs. The V call is TRBV7-9, the J call TRBJ1-1; weak D call: TRBD1 (6 bases). This receptor was obtained from a human donor in good health. The CDR3 region is CASSFVQGPRDTEAFF. The CDR3 coding sequence is TGTGCCAGCAGTTTCGTACAGGGTCCAAGAGACACTGAAGCTTTCTTT.